Listed below are T cell receptor beta chains from one sample, sequenced in a study of identical twins. Each CDR3 protein gets one entry after TCRdb re-called the 5' RACE reads with MiXCR. The sample contains 550,000 to 700,000 distinct CDR3 sequences, 9.6% of which appear only once. These records were also assigned to another study, of yellow fever vaccine responses in identical twins.

Material for sequencing was PBMCs. These receptors were collected from a woman aged 18-29 years in good health. Each CDR3 is given with its conserved first and last residue. The D gene is left open where the match is weak. Expanded clones are given a class, and other clones once, few, many or no size at all.

d_gene,j_gene,abundance,v_gene,CDR3aa,CDR3nt
NA,TRBJ2-3,few,TRBV25-1,CASSESEGTLTDTQYF,TGTGCCAGCAGTGAATCGGAGGGGACCCTCACAGATACGCAGTATTTT
TRBD2,TRBJ2-2,NA,TRBV28,CASYRSGGGELFF,TGTGCCAGCTACCGGAGCGGGGGTGGGGAGCTGTTTTTT
TRBD2,TRBJ2-1,many,TRBV12-3/TRBV12-4,CASSSTSGGEQFF,TGTGCCAGCAGTTCGACTAGCGGGGGAGAGCAGTTCTTC
NA,TRBJ1-2,few,TRBV25-1,CASSGTRQEGYTF,TGTGCCAGCAGTGGAACTCGACAGGAGGGCTACACCTTC
TRBD1,TRBJ2-2,many,TRBV5-6,CASSPGTGGKNTGELFF,TGTGCCAGCAGCCCAGGGACAGGGGGAAAGAACACCGGGGAGCTGTTTTTT
TRBD1,TRBJ2-5,few,TRBV6-1,CASREGTAFWETQYF,TGTGCCAGCAGGGAAGGGACAGCTTTCTGGGAGACCCAGTACTTC
TRBD1,TRBJ2-1,few,TRBV5-1,CASSLPVGGTGPYNEQFF,TGCGCCAGCAGCTTGCCGGTTGGTGGGACAGGGCCCTACAATGAGCAGTTCTTC
TRBD1,TRBJ2-3,NA,TRBV4-1,CASSQDGQGRTDTQYF,TGCGCCAGCAGCCAAGATGGACAGGGGAGAACAGATACGCAGTATTTT
TRBD1,TRBJ2-7,many,TRBV10-3,CAISGGQVSYEQYF,TGTGCCATCAGTGGGGGACAGGTCTCCTACGAGCAGTACTTC
TRBD1,TRBJ2-2,NA,TRBV3-1,CASSLRGQNTGELFF,TGTGCCAGCAGCCTGAGGGGGCAGAACACCGGGGAGCTGTTTTTT
TRBD1,TRBJ2-2,few,TRBV12-3/TRBV12-4,CASVHSGQENTGELFF,TGTGCCAGCGTTCACTCGGGACAGGAAAACACCGGGGAGCTGTTTTTT
NA,TRBJ2-7,few,TRBV20-1,CSAIGDPTPEQYF,TGCAGTGCCATTGGGGATCCAACCCCCGAGCAGTACTTC
TRBD2,TRBJ2-1,NA,TRBV3-1,CASSTTSGGRSSYNEQFF,TGTGCCAGCAGCACGACTAGCGGGGGGCGGAGCTCCTACAATGAGCAGTTCTTC
TRBD2,TRBJ2-1,few,TRBV28,CASIPGLGVYNEQFF,TGTGCCAGCATACCGGGACTAGGGGTTTACAATGAGCAGTTCTTC
TRBD1,TRBJ2-2,NA,TRBV7-2,CASSPRQGGGGELFF,TGTGCCAGCAGCCCGAGACAGGGGGGAGGCGGGGAGCTGTTTTTT
NA,TRBJ2-3,few,TRBV18,CASSPFSRSISDTQYF,TGTGCCAGCTCACCTTTTTCCAGGTCCATTTCAGATACGCAGTATTTT
TRBD2,TRBJ2-1,few,TRBV11-1,CASSYGLAGGDEQFF,TGTGCCAGCAGCTACGGACTAGCGGGAGGGGATGAGCAGTTCTTC
TRBD2,TRBJ2-1,many,TRBV20-1,CSARVRSGVSYNEQFF,TGCAGTGCTAGAGTCCGTAGCGGGGTTTCCTACAATGAGCAGTTCTTC
NA,TRBJ2-7,once,TRBV9,CASSVLTGTPYEQYF,TGTGCCAGCAGCGTCCTCACAGGGACCCCCTACGAGCAGTACTTC
TRBD2,TRBJ2-2,few,TRBV10-3,CAISERLGLAGATGELFF,TGTGCCATCAGTGAGCGTTTGGGACTAGCGGGGGCCACCGGGGAGCTGTTTTTT
NA,TRBJ1-2,many,TRBV12-3/TRBV12-4,CASSPTGYGYTF,TGTGCCAGCAGTCCGACAGGCTATGGCTACACCTTC
NA,TRBJ2-3,NA,TRBV14,CASSNGDEETDTQYF,TGTGCCAGCAGCAATGGGGATGAGGAAACAGATACGCAGTATTTT
NA,TRBJ1-1,many,TRBV13,CASSLQPMGTEAFF,TGTGCCAGCAGCTTACAGCCAATGGGGACTGAAGCTTTCTTT
NA,TRBJ2-2,NA,TRBV15,CATSRDVPPGRGAGELFF,TGTGCCACCAGCAGAGATGTTCCCCCGGGACGCGGTGCCGGGGAGCTGTTTTTT
TRBD1,TRBJ2-1,many,TRBV12-3/TRBV12-4,CASSVGTGVYDEQFF,TGTGCCAGCAGCGTAGGGACAGGGGTTTATGATGAGCAGTTCTTC
NA,TRBJ2-1,many,TRBV3-1,CASSQSGLAREQFF,TGTGCCAGCAGCCAAAGTGGTCTAGCGCGTGAGCAGTTCTTC
NA,TRBJ1-1,many,TRBV7-8,CASSPRDLGLNTEAFF,TGTGCCAGCAGCCCGCGGGACTTGGGGTTGAACACTGAAGCTTTCTTT
NA,TRBJ2-1,NA,TRBV7-2,CASSLVVSSYSEQFF,TGTGCCAGCAGCTTAGTTGTTAGCTCCTACAGTGAGCAGTTCTTC
NA,TRBJ2-5,NA,TRBV6-1,CASSGRGAKQRTQYF,TGTGCCAGCAGTGGCAGGGGGGCAAAACAAAGGACCCAGTACTTC
TRBD2,TRBJ2-7,few,TRBV9,CASSGGTSGRGYEQYF,TGTGCCAGCAGCGGCGGTACTAGCGGGAGGGGATACGAGCAGTACTTC
TRBD1,TRBJ2-7,few,TRBV12-3/TRBV12-4,CASSDPTGGAEQYF,TGTGCCAGCAGCGACCCGACAGGGGGCGCCGAGCAGTACTTC
TRBD2,TRBJ2-3,many,TRBV9,CASNQREGPDTQYF,TGTGCCAGCAACCAGCGGGAGGGCCCAGATACGCAGTATTTT
NA,TRBJ1-2,NA,TRBV6-1,CASSEGRGSDGYTF,TGTGCCAGCAGTGAAGGCAGGGGATCCGACGGCTACACCTTC
NA,TRBJ2-7,many,TRBV20-1,CSARVAGVHEQYF,TGCAGTGCTAGGGTCGCAGGGGTGCACGAGCAGTACTTC
TRBD2,TRBJ2-1,many,TRBV12-3/TRBV12-4,CASSLGSGRAPEQFF,TGTGCCAGCAGTCTTGGGAGCGGGAGGGCCCCTGAGCAGTTCTTC
NA,TRBJ2-4,few,TRBV20-1,CSAQKGGVRYF,TGCAGTGCCCAGAAAGGCGGGGTCCGGTACTTC
NA,TRBJ2-1,many,TRBV9,CASSVGGGAQALRSYNEQFF,TGTGCCAGCAGCGTAGGAGGAGGGGCCCAGGCTCTCCGCTCCTACAATGAGCAGTTCTTC
NA,TRBJ2-7,few,TRBV5-1,CASSLAQGPYYEQYF,TGCGCCAGCAGCTTGGCACAGGGCCCTTACTACGAGCAGTACTTC
NA,TRBJ2-3,many,TRBV3-1,CASSQDGSRLQYF,TGTGCCAGCAGCCAAGATGGCAGCCGACTCCAGTATTTT
NA,TRBJ2-3,NA,TRBV10-1,CASSRDGSTDTQYF,TGCGCCAGTTCCCGGGACGGAAGCACAGATACGCAGTATTTT
TRBD1,TRBJ2-7,many,TRBV3-1,CASSRQGNEQYF,TGTGCCAGCAGCCGACAGGGTAACGAGCAGTACTTC
TRBD2,TRBJ2-7,NA,TRBV20-1,CSARAIGTSGTEQYF,TGCAGTGCTAGAGCAATCGGGACTAGCGGGACCGAGCAGTACTTC
TRBD1,TRBJ2-7,NA,TRBV30,CASEGQESYEQYF,TGTGCCTCTGAGGGACAGGAGTCCTACGAGCAGTACTTC
NA,TRBJ1-4,many,TRBV7-2,CASSLQGAGEKLFF,TGTGCCAGCAGCTTACAGGGCGCGGGTGAAAAACTGTTTTTT
NA,TRBJ2-3,few,TRBV24-1,CATGGKSPEGDTQYF,TGTGCCACCGGTGGAAAGAGTCCGGAGGGAGATACGCAGTATTTT
TRBD1,TRBJ1-1,NA,TRBV6-1,CASSPRGDRLMNTEAFF,TGTGCCAGCAGCCCACGGGGGGACAGGCTCATGAACACTGAAGCTTTCTTT
TRBD1,TRBJ2-5,NA,TRBV11-3,CASSSGQGIQETQYF,TGTGCCAGCAGCTCGGGACAGGGAATTCAAGAGACCCAGTACTTC
NA,TRBJ2-7,NA,TRBV4-3,CASSQAGRDGGYEQYF,TGCGCCAGCAGCCAAGCGGGACGGGACGGTGGCTACGAGCAGTACTTC
TRBD1,TRBJ2-7,NA,TRBV6-1,CASSRTGFGWQYEQYF,TGTGCCAGCAGCCGGACAGGTTTTGGATGGCAGTACGAGCAGTACTTC
NA,TRBJ2-7,NA,TRBV14,CASSQHRKAEQYF,TGTGCCAGCAGCCAACACAGGAAGGCCGAGCAGTACTTC
TRBD1,TRBJ2-5,few,TRBV7-2,CASSGGQGGKETQYF,TGTGCCAGCAGCGGAGGACAGGGGGGGAAAGAGACCCAGTACTTC
TRBD2,TRBJ2-1,few,TRBV7-6,CASSLGTSGDYEQFF,TGTGCCAGCAGCTTAGGGACTAGCGGGGACTATGAGCAGTTCTTC
TRBD1,TRBJ2-2,few,TRBV29-1,CSVLKGTDTGELFF,TGCAGCGTTCTTAAGGGGACAGACACCGGGGAGCTGTTTTTT